This passage covers 5 T cell receptor beta chains from one sample sequenced in a study of T-cell memory formation after mild COVID-19. TCRdb re-called the 5' RACE reads with MiXCR, one entry per CDR3 protein. The sample consists of roughly 110,000 distinct CDR3 sequences, 12% of them appearing once. The sequenced sample was PBMCs or a T cell subset sorted from them (not recorded which). Every receptor here comes from an adult woman who had mild COVID-19 (a few samples of this study predate the infection). Cell type and time point are not known.

The chain uses TRBV2 and TRBJ2-1, with D tentatively TRBD2 (5 bases). This CDR3 contains 15 residues. V dropped 7 bases and J dropped 0 bases, with 13 bases sitting between them. Germline V gives CDR1 SNHLY, CDR2 FYNNEI. In DNA form, the CDR3 reads TGTGCCAGCATGAAAGGACTTGACTCCTACAATGAGCAGTTCTTC. Translation gives CASMKGLDSYNEQFF.

This clonotype was seen only a few times. This sequence joins TRBV20-1 and TRBJ1-2; unclear D gene. The V gene's germline CDR1 is DFQATT and CDR2 SNEGSKA (reference sequence). CDR3 length: 9 residues. Trimming removed 7 bases at V and 3 bases at J, with 3 bases between. The CDR3 DNA is TGCAGTGGAGACTATGGCTACACCTTC. Its translation: CSGDYGYTF.

This clonotype was recorded a few times. The chain couples TRBV29-1 to TRBJ2-5; D is ambiguous. Trimming took off 7 bases at V and 4 bases at J, with 16 bases between the two ends. The CDR3 loop spans 13 amino acids. Germline loops: CDR1 SQVTM, CDR2 ANQGSEA. The CDR3 is CSAVVVGLETQYF. The CDR3 bases are TGCAGCGCGGTGGTTGTTGGTTTAGAGACCCAGTACTTC.

The chain couples TRBV6-5 to TRBJ2-1, with 8 nucleotides matching TRBD2. The CDR3 is made up of 17 amino acids. Germline V gene lookup returns CDR1 MNHEY and CDR2 SVGAGI. Unmatched junction bases numbered 10, after V lost 6 bases and J lost 0 bases. The CDR3 loop reads CASRPRVAGSSYNEQFF. CDR3 bases: TGTGCCAGCAGGCCCCGTGTAGCGGGAAGCTCCTACAATGAGCAGTTCTTC.

The chain recombines TRBV27 with TRBJ1-5, with D unresolved. V lost 7 bases to trimming and J lost 9 bases, with 19 bases between them. The CDR3 totals 14 residues. Germline CDR1 is MNHEY and CDR2 is SMNVEV (reference sequence). The CDR3 nucleotides read TGTGCCAGCATCTCCCCCGAGGCAGATCGGCCCCAGCATTTT. It codes for CASISPEADRPQHF.